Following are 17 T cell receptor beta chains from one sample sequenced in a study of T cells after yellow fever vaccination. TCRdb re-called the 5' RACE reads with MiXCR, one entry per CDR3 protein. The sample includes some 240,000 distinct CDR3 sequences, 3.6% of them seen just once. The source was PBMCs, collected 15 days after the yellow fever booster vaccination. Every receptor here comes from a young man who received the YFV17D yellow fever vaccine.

CDR3 DNA sequence: TGCAGTGCTAGAACTGCAGGGGGAGCCGATACGCAGTATTTT. It codes for CSARTAGGADTQYF. This sequence joins TRBV20-1 and TRBJ2-3, with 7 bases that match TRBD1. V dropped 2 bases and J dropped 6; count of bases not matched to a gene: 8. From germline, CDR1 is DFQATT and CDR2 SNEGSKA (reference sequence). The CDR3 runs to 14 residues.

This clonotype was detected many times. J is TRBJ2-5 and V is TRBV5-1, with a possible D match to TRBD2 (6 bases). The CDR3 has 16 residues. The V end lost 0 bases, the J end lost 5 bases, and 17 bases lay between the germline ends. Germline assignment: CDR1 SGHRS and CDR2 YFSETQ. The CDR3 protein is CASSLGSAGRRETQYF. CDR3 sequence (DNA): TGCGCCAGCAGCTTGGGTTCTGCGGGGCGGAGGGAGACCCAGTACTTC.

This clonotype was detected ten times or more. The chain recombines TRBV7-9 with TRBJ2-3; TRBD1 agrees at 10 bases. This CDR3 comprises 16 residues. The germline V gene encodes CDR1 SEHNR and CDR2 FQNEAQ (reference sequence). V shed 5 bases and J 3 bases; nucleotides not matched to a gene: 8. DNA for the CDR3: TGTGCCAGCAGCCCCCTCGGACAGGGGGATACAGATACGCAGTATTTT. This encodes CASSPLGQGDTDTQYF.

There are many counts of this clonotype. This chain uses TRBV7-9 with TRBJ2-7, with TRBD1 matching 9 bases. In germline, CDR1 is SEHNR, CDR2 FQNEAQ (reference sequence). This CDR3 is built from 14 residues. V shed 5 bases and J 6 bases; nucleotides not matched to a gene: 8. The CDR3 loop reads CASSIGQGILEQYF. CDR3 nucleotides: TGTGCCAGCAGCATTGGACAGGGGATCCTCGAGCAGTACTTC.

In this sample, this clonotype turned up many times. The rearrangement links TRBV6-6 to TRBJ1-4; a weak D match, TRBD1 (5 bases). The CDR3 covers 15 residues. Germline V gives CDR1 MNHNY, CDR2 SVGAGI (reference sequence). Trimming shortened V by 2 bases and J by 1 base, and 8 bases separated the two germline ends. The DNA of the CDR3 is TGTGCCAGCAGTTACCTTGGGGGAACTAATGAAAAACTGTTTTTT. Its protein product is CASSYLGGTNEKLFF.

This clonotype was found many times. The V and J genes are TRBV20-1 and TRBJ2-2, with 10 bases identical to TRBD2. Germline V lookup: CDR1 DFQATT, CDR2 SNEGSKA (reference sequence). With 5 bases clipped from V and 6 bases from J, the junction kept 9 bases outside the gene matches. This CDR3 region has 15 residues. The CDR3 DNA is TGCAGTGCTCCCTCACTAGCGGGGCTACCCGGGGAGCTGTTTTTT. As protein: CSAPSLAGLPGELFF.

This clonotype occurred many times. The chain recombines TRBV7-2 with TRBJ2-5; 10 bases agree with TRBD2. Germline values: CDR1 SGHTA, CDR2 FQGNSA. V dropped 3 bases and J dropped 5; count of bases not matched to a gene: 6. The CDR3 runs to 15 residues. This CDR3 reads CASSLINSGGETQYF. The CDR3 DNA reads TGTGCCAGCAGCTTGATAAATAGCGGGGGGGAGACCCAGTACTTC.

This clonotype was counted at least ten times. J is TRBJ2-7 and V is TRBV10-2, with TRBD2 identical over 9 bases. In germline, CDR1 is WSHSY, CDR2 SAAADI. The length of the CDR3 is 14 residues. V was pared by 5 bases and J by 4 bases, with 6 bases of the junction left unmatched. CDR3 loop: CASSPGTSMYEQYV. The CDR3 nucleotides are TGCGCCAGCAGTCCCGGGACTAGCATGTACGAGCAGTACGTC.

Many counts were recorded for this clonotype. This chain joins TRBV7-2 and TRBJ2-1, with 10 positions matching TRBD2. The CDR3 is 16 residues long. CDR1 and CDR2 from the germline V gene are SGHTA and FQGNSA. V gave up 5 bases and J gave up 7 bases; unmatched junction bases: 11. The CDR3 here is CASSPPLAGIGNEQFF. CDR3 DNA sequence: TGTGCCAGCAGCCCCCCACTAGCGGGGATAGGAAATGAGCAGTTCTTC.

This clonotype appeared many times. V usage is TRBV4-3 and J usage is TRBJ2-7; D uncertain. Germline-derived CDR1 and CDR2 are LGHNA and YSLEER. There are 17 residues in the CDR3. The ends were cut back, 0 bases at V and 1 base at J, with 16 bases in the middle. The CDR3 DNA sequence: TGCGCCAGCAGCCAAGACGCCCCGTTGGTCTTTTCCTACGAGCAGTACGTC. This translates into CASSQDAPLVFSYEQYV.

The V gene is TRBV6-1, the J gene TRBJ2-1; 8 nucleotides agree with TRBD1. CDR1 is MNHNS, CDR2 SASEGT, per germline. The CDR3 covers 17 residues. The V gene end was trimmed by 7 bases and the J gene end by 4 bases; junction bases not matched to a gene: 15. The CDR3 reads CASTEGQGEGLYNEQFF. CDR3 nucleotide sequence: TGTGCCAGCACCGAAGGACAGGGAGAGGGGTTATACAATGAGCAGTTCTTC.

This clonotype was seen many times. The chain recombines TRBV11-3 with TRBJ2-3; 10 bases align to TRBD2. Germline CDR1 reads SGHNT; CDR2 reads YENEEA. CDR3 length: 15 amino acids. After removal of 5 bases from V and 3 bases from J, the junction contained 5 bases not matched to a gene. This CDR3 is CASSNSGGSTDTQYF. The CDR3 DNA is TGTGCCAGCAGCAATAGCGGGGGGTCTACAGATACGCAGTATTTT. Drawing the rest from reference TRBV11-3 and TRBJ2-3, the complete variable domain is EAGVVQSPRYKIIEKKQPVAFWCNPISGHNTLYWYLQNLGQGPELLIRYENEEAVDDSQLPKDRFSAERLKGVDSTLKIQPAELGDSAVYLCASSNSGGSTDTQYFGPGTRLTVL.

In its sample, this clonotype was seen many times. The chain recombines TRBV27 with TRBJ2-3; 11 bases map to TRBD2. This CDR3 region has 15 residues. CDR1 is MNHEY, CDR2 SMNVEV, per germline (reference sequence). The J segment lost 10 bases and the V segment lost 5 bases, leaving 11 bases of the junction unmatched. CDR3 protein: CASSMTGGLADAQYF. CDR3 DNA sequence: TGTGCCAGCAGTATGACAGGGGGACTAGCGGACGCGCAGTATTTT.

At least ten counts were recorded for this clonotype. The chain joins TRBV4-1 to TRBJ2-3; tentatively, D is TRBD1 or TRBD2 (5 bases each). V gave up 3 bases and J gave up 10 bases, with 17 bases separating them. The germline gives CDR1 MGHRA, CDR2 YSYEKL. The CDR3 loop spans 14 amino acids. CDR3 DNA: TGCGCCAGCAGCCACTCACGGGGCCACCGAGCGCAGTATTTT. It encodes CASSHSRGHRAQYF.

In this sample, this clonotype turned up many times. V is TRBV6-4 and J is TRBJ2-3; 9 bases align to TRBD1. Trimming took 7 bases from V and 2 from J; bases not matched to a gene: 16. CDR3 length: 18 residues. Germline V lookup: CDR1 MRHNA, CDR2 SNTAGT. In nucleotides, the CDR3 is TGTGCCAGCATTACTCCCGGTAAGGGACAGGGCCTCACAGATACGCAGTATTTT. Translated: CASITPGKGQGLTDTQYF.

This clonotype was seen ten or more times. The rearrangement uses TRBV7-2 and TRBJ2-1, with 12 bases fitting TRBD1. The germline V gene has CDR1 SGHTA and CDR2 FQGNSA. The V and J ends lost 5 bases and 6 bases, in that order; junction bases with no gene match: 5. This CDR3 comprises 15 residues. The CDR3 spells CASSPRDRGRNEQFF. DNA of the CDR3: TGTGCCAGCAGCCCCAGGGACAGGGGGCGCAATGAGCAGTTCTTC.

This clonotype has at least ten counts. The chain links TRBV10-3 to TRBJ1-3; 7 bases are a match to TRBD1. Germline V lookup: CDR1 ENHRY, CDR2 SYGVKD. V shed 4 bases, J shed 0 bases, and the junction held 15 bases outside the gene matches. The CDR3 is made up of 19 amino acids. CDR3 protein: CAISVGQERNLSSGNTIYF. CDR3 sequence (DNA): TGTGCCATCAGTGTCGGACAGGAAAGGAATCTCAGCTCTGGAAACACCATATATTTT.